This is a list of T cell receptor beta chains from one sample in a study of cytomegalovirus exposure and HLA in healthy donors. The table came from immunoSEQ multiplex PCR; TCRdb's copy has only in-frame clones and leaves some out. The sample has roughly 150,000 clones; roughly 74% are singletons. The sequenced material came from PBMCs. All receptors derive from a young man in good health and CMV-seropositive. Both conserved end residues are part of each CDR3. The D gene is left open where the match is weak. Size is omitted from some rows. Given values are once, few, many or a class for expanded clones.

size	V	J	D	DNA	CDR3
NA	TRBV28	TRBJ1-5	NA	TGTGCCAGCAGTTTAGGGGGGGACTCTCAGCCCCAGCATTTT	CASSLGGDSQPQHF
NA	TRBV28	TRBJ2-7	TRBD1	TGTGCCAGCAGCAATTCCGGGACAGCCTACGAGCAGTACTTC	CASSNSGTAYEQYF
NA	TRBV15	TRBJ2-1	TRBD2	TGTGCCACCAGCCGTCCTAGCGGGAGGAACAATGAGCAGTTCTTC	CATSRPSGRNNEQFF
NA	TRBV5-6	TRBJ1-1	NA	TGTGCCAGCAGCTCCGACGGGGGAGGGTGGGACACTGAAGCTTTCTTT	CASSSDGGGWDTEAFF
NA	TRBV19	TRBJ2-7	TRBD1	TGTGCCAGTAGTGCCCGGGACAGGGCCTACGAGCAGTACTTC	CASSARDRAYEQYF
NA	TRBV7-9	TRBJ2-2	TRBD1	TGTGCCAGCAGCACCAGACAGGGGCGAGCCGGGGAGCTGTTTTTT	CASSTRQGRAGELFF
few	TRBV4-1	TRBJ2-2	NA	TGCGCCAGCAGCCAAGATCGGTCGGGGTTCGGGGAGCTGTTTTTT	CASSQDRSGFGELFF
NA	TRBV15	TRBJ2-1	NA	TGTGCCACCAGCAGAGTTATTTCCCCCAATGAGCAGTTCTTC	CATSRVISPNEQFF
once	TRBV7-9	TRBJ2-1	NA	TGTGCCAGCAGCCCTCCGCAGACCTACAATGAGCAGTTCTTC	CASSPPQTYNEQFF
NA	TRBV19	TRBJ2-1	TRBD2	TGTGCCAGTAGTATTAAGCGGGAGGGCCTGAAAGGCTATGAGCAGTTCTTC	CASSIKREGLKGYEQFF
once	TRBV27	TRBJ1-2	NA	TGTGCCAGCAGTCCCCTGGGGAGCAACTATGGCTACACCTTC	CASSPLGSNYGYTF
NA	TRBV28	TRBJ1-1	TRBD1	TGTGCCAGCAGTCCGGGGACAGGGTCCCGTGGGGCTTTCTTT	CASSPGTGSRGAFF
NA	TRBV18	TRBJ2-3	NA	TGTGCCAGCTCACCTCCTGACAGGAAACTAGATACGCAGTATTTT	CASSPPDRKLDTQYF
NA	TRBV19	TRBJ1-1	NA	TGTGCCGTCTTTTCCCCTAAACTCACAGGATGGAACACTGAAGCTTTCTTT	CAVFSPKLTGWNTEAFF
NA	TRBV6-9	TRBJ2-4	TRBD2	TGTGCCAGCAGTTATACTAGCGGGGACAAAAACATTCAGTACTTC	CASSYTSGDKNIQYF
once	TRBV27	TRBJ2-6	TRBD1	TGTGCCAGCAAATCCCAGGGACAGATATACTCTGGGGCCAACGTCCTGACTTTC	CASKSQGQIYSGANVLTF
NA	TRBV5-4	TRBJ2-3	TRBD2	TGTGCCAGCAGATCTCTCTCGGGAGGAAGCACAGATACGCAGTATTTT	CASRSLSGGSTDTQYF
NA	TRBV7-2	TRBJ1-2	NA	TGTGCCAGCAGCGGTTTTAGCGGCGGTTTTTACACCTTC	CASSGFSGGFYTF
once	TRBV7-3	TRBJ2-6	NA	TGTGCCAGCAGCTTAACCGCGTCGAACAGATATTCTGGGGCCAACGTCCTGACTTTC	CASSLTASNRYSGANVLTF
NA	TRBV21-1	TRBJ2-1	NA	TGTGCCAGCAGCAAAAACCAGCGGGGCTACAATGAGCAGTTCTTC	CASSKNQRGYNEQFF
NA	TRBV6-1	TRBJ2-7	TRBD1	TGTGCCAGCATCAAAATCGGACAGGGAGTCTACGAGCAGTACTTC	CASIKIGQGVYEQYF
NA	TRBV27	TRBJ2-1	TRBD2	TGTGCCAGCAGGCCAGGAGCGGGAGTTCGCTACAATGAGCAGTTCTTC	CASRPGAGVRYNEQFF
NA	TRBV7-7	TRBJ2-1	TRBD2	TGTGCCAGCAGCGCGACTAGCGGGTTAAGTGGCGGTGAGCAGTTCTTC	CASSATSGLSGGEQFF
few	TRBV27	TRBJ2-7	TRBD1	TGTGCCCGGGACAGGGGCCTCTGCGAGCAGTACTTC	CARDRGLCEQYF
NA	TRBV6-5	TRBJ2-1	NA	TGTGCCAGCAGTTATTCAAATGAGCAGTTCTTC	CASSYSNEQFF